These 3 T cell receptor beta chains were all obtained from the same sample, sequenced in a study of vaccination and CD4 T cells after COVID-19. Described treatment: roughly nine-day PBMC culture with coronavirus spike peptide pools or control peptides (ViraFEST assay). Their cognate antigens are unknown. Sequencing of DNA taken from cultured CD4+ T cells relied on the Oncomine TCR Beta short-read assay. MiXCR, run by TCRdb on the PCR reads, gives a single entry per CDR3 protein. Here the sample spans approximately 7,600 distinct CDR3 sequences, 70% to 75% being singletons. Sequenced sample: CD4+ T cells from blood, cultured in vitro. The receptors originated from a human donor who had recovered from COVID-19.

CDR3 coding DNA: TGTGCCAGCAGCAGGACAGGGAATAGCAATCAGCCCCAGCATTTT. Translating gives CASSRTGNSNQPQHF. V is TRBV7-3 and J is TRBJ1-5; 8 bases are shared with TRBD1. CDR1 is SGHTA, CDR2 FQGTGA, per germline. The length of the CDR3 is 15 residues. With V trimmed by 5 bases and J by 0 bases, 3 bases remained unmatched.

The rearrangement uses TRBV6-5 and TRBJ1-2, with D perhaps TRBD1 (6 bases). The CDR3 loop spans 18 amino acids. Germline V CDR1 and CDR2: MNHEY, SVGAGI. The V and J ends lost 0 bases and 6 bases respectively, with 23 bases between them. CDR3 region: CASSYSGVGAGTNHGYTF. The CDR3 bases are TGTGCCAGCAGTTACTCCGGAGTTGGGGCCGGGACAAACCATGGCTACACCTTC.

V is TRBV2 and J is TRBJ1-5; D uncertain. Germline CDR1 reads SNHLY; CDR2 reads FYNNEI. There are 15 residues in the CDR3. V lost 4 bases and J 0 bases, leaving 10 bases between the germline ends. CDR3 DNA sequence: TGTGCCAGCAGTGGACGCTATTATAGCAATCAGCCCCAGCATTTT. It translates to CASSGRYYSNQPQHF.